One and the same sample provided the 5 T cell receptor beta chains below, sequenced in a study of T-cell reconstitution after alpha-beta-depleted transplantation in children. The authors prepared the TCRbeta library with unique molecular identifiers. TCRdb redid the calling of the PCR reads with MiXCR, one entry per CDR3 protein. The sample includes 500,000 or so distinct CDR3 sequences, around a third seen only once; the top ten take less than 2.5%. This specimen was PBMCs from the stem cell graft donor, taken from the stem cell graft. These receptors were collected from a human donor who donated a stem cell graft to a child with aplastic anemia.

This clonotype was seen a few times. In DNA form, the CDR3 reads TGTGCCACCAGTGATACCACGGGACCCGGGGAGCTGTTTTTT. Translation gives CATSDTTGPGELFF. The chain joins TRBV24-1 to TRBJ2-2, with D perhaps matching TRBD1 or TRBD2 (5 bases each). This CDR3 has 14 amino acids. Germline assignment: CDR1 KGHDR and CDR2 SFDVKD. V was cut by 3 bases and J by 6 bases, with 10 bases left in between.

The table lists this clonotype with a few counts. This chain connects TRBV7-9 to TRBJ2-2; no definite D call. Germline loops: CDR1 SEHNR, CDR2 FQNEAQ (reference sequence). The CDR3 extends over 15 amino acids. The V gene lost 1 base and the J gene lost 4 bases, with 10 bases spanning the gap. CDR3: CASSLDSYLTGELFF. DNA of the CDR3: TGTGCCAGCAGCTTAGACTCCTATCTCACCGGGGAGCTGTTTTTT.

In its sample, this clonotype was seen a few times. The chain employs TRBV5-1 and TRBJ2-1, with TRBD2 matching over 7 bases. CDR1 and CDR2 (germline): SGHRS, YFSETQ. Trimming at V came to 0 bases and at J to 4 bases, leaving 4 bases not matched to a gene. This CDR3 has 15 residues. The CDR3 DNA follows: TGCGCCAGCAGCTTGGCGCGGGAGAGTTACAATGAGCAGTTCTTC. Amino acid sequence: CASSLARESYNEQFF. Using reference TRBV5-1 and TRBJ2-1 for the parts outside the CDR3, the full variable domain is KAGVTQTPRYLIKTRGQQVTLSCSPISGHRSVSWYQQTPGQGLQFLFEYFSETQRNKGNFPGRFSGRQFSNSRSEMNVSTLELGDSALYLCASSLARESYNEQFFGPGTRLTVL.

This clonotype came up a few times. The V and J genes are TRBV12-3 or TRBV12-4 and TRBJ2-5, with 7 bases fitting TRBD2. V gave up 8 bases and J gave up 2 bases; unmatched junction bases: 8. The CDR3 consists of 14 residues. The CDR3, as DNA: TGTGCCAGCCACATCGCGGGGGAACAAGAGACCCAGTACTTC. Translation gives CASHIAGEQETQYF.

The rearrangement links TRBV10-3 to TRBJ2-5, with 9 bases matching TRBD1. This CDR3 is 14 amino acids long. Unmatched junction bases numbered 3, after V lost 3 bases and J lost 4 bases. Germline V gene sequence: CDR1 ENHRY, CDR2 SYGVKD. CDR3: CAISDPTGGETQYF. In DNA form, the CDR3 reads TGTGCCATCAGTGACCCGACAGGGGGAGAGACCCAGTACTTC.